This TCR beta chain was recovered during a study of T cells in Graves' hyperthyroidism and ophthalmopathy. Study summary: Peripheral blood was drawn at first diagnosis, prior to all treatment. Findings of the study overall: Most expanded thyroid clonotypes above 0.001 also appeared in blood.

Trimming at V came to 5 bases and at J to 3 bases, leaving 6 bases not matched to a gene. The CDR3 contains 15 residues. In germline, CDR1 is SEHNR, CDR2 FQNEAQ (reference sequence). Graves' hyperthyroidism was deemed stable absent ophthalmopathy progression within 18 months. The investigators amplified TCR beta CDR3 regions from RNA transcripts. TCR CDR3 regions were first amplified by RT-PCR with HTBI primers. TCRdb fed the multiplex PCR reads into MiXCR, producing one record per CDR3 protein. The table shows some 690,000 distinct CDR3 sequences, with around 15% occurring only once. This clonotype was seen ten or more times. Its specificity is unknown.

Material: blood. The chain combines TRBV7-9 with TRBJ1-4; 7 positions agree with TRBD1. This clonotype originated in a man between 50 and 59 years old with Graves' hyperthyroidism. The CDR3 DNA reads as TGTGCCAGCAGCCGAGACAGGGTTGCTAATGAAAAACTGTTTTTT. Protein: CASSRDRVANEKLFF. Drawing the rest from reference TRBV7-9 and TRBJ1-4, the complete variable domain is DTGVSQNPRHKITKRGQNVTFRCDPISEHNRLYWYRQTLGQGPEFLTYFQNEAQLEKSRLLSDRFSAERPKGSFSTLEIQRTEQGDSAMYLCASSRDRVANEKLFFGSGTQLSVL.